One and the same sample provided the 6 T cell receptor beta chains below, sequenced in a study of cytomegalovirus exposure and HLA in healthy donors. A multiplex PCR was run with 60 Vbeta primers and 13 Jbeta primers. Clones were read by immunoSEQ multiplex PCR, and TCRdb kept only the in-frame ones, dropping some. This table has about 180,000 clones, roughly 80% appearing once. The sample was PBMCs. The receptor set was obtained from a woman aged 45-65 years in good health and CMV-seronegative.

The J gene is TRBJ2-7, the V gene TRBV7-2, with 8 bases that match TRBD1. V lost 5 bases and J lost 8; bases outside the gene matches: 11. The CDR3 loop spans 14 amino acids. The germline V gene has CDR1 SGHTA and CDR2 FQGNSA. CDR3 in amino acids: CASSPQGVPPQQYF. CDR3 nucleotide sequence: TGTGCCAGCAGCCCACAGGGGGTGCCGCCGCAGCAGTACTTC.

The V call is TRBV14, the J call TRBJ2-1, with D tentatively TRBD2 (7 bases). This CDR3 region has 15 residues. V lost 4 bases and J lost 5, with 15 bases in between. The V gene's germline CDR1 is SGHDN and CDR2 FVKESK. CDR3 nucleotides: TGTGCCAGCAGCCTCCTGGGGGGGGCTCACAATGAGCAGTTCTTC. It specifies CASSLLGGAHNEQFF. The entire variable domain, with the rest obtained from reference TRBV14 and TRBJ2-1, is as follows: EAGVTQFPSHSVIEKGQTVTLRCDPISGHDNLYWYRRVMGKEIKFLLHFVKESKQDESGMPNNRFLAERTGGTYSTLKVQPAELEDSGVYFCASSLLGGAHNEQFFGPGTRLTVL.

This clone appeared a few times. This rearrangement joins TRBV10-3 to TRBJ2-5; TRBD2 agrees at 9 bases. The CDR3 is 15 amino acids. Trimming cost V 7 bases and J 3 bases; bases outside gene matches: 9. Looked up from germline, CDR1 is ENHRY and CDR2 is SYGVKD. The CDR3 spells CAIKDRGGAEETQYF. CDR3 sequence (DNA): TGTGCCATCAAGGATCGCGGGGGGGCCGAAGAGACCCAGTACTTC.

This chain uses TRBV19 with TRBJ2-5; the match to TRBD1 covers 7 bases. The J segment lost 7 bases and the V segment lost 5 bases, leaving 4 bases of the junction unmatched. Germline V CDR1 and CDR2: LNHDA, SQIVND (reference sequence). This CDR3 is built from 12 residues. CDR3 in amino acids: CASSEHRGTQYF. The DNA for the CDR3 is TGTGCCAGTAGTGAGCACAGGGGGACCCAGTACTTC.

The table lists this clone with a few counts. The rearrangement links TRBV5-1 to TRBJ2-7; no firm D call. V was cut by 4 bases and J by 4 bases, with 15 bases left in between. CDR1 and CDR2 from the germline V gene are SGHRS and YFSETQ. The CDR3 contains 14 residues. CDR3 DNA sequence: TGCGCCAGCAGCCCTGACTTCTCCGGGTACGAGCAGTACTTC. The encoded protein is CASSPDFSGYEQYF. Full variable domain (outside the CDR3, taken from reference TRBV5-1 and TRBJ2-7): KAGVTQTPRYLIKTRGQQVTLSCSPISGHRSVSWYQQTPGQGLQFLFEYFSETQRNKGNFPGRFSGRQFSNSRSEMNVSTLELGDSALYLCASSPDFSGYEQYFGPGTRLTVT.

Comments on this clone: The junction and the germline gene differ at one end; a read error may be behind it. The chain couples TRBV9 to TRBJ2-6; 7 bases agree with TRBD1. Germline V gene sequence: CDR1 SGDLS, CDR2 YYNGEE. CDR3 length: 16 residues. The DNA for the CDR3 is TGTGCCAGCAACCCGACAGGGATCTCTGGGGCCAACGGCCTGACTTTC. It yields the protein CASNPTGISGANGLTF.